One and the same sample provided the 9 T cell receptor beta chains below, sequenced in a study of T cell changes during pregnancy in multiple sclerosis (dated by TCRdb to about 2019). Libraries were built with the immunoSEQ multiplex PCR assay. The table was pulled from immuneACCESS by TCRdb, which kept in-frame rearrangements only. Such tables lose some clones; where checked, under half of the loss comes from unresolved V genes, and the rest has no known cause. The sample data list fewer than 150,000 clones, and about 95% of these were observed just once. Together, the top ten hold 0.44% of the sample. The material sequenced was peripheral blood, taken after pregnancy. The receptor set was obtained from a female donor with multiple sclerosis, enrolled in a pregnancy study.

The V and J genes are TRBV19 and TRBJ2-3; 8 bases map to TRBD2. The CDR3 loop spans 16 amino acids. Trimming at V came to 4 bases and at J to 2 bases, leaving 8 bases not matched to a gene. Germline V lookup: CDR1 LNHDA, CDR2 SQIVND (reference sequence). The CDR3 nucleotides read TGTGCCAGTAGTACCACTGGGACTAGTTTCACAGATACGCAGTATTTT. The encoded protein is CASSTTGTSFTDTQYF. Full variable domain (rest looked up from reference TRBV19 and TRBJ2-3): DGGITQSPKYLFRKEGQNVTLSCEQNLNHDAMYWYRQDPGQGLRLIYYSQIVNDFQKGDIAEGYSVSREKKESFPLTVTSAQKNPTAFYLCASSTTGTSFTDTQYFGPGTRLTVL.

This chain connects TRBV7-2 to TRBJ2-7; the match to TRBD2 covers 16 bases. V was clipped by 2 bases and J by 5 bases; unmatched bases: 12. This CDR3 comprises 19 residues. From germline, CDR1 is SGHTA and CDR2 FQGNSA. The CDR3 nucleotides read TGTGCCAGCAGCTTATTAGGTCGGGGACTAGCGGGAGGGGGGAACGAGCAGTACTTC. Residues: CASSLLGRGLAGGGNEQYF. Filled out from reference TRBV7-2 and TRBJ2-7, the complete variable domain reads GAGVSQSPSNKVTEKGKDVELRCDPISGHTALYWYRQSLGQGLEFLIYFQGNSAPDKSGLPSDRFSAERTGGSVSTLTIQRTQQEDSAVYLCASSLLGRGLAGGGNEQYFGPGTRLTVT.

This clone was seen just once. V and J are TRBV28 and TRBJ2-6; D may be TRBD1 (6 bases). CDR1 and CDR2 from the germline V gene are MDHEN and SYDVKM. Trimming left V 6 bases short and J 0 bases short, with 15 bases between. The CDR3 length is 17 residues. CDR3: CASRVWGQVSGANVLTF. In DNA, the CDR3 is TGTGCCAGCAGGGTGTGGGGACAAGTCTCTGGGGCCAACGTCCTGACTTTC.

The chain links TRBV29-1 to TRBJ2-6; no clear D. The CDR3 is made up of 13 amino acids. Germline assignment: CDR1 SQVTM and CDR2 ANQGSEA. Trimming removed 3 bases from V and 2 bases from J, with 5 bases in between. In DNA form, the CDR3 reads TGCAGCGTTGATAGCCCTGGGGCCAACGTCCTGACTTTC. Its translation is CSVDSPGANVLTF.

V is TRBV21-1 and J is TRBJ2-7; TRBD2, the table's D call, was not compared with the DNA. TRBV21-1 is marked as a pseudogene. This CDR3 is built from 17 residues. In nucleotides, the CDR3 is TGTGCCAGCAGCAATGGGACTAGCGGGAGAAAGAGTCACGAGCAGTACTTC. This gives the protein CASSNGTSGRKSHEQYF.

The V gene is TRBV28, the J gene TRBJ1-2; 9 bases match TRBD1. Trimming took 5 bases from V and 3 from J; bases not matched to a gene: 7. Germline-derived CDR1 and CDR2 are MDHEN and SYDVKM. The CDR3 spans 15 residues. This CDR3 is CASSAPGQGDYGYTF. CDR3 bases: TGTGCCAGCAGTGCCCCGGGACAGGGAGACTATGGCTACACCTTC.

The CDR3 bases are TGTGCCAGCAGTGCTAGCGCTCCCTACGAGCAGTACTTC. It specifies CASSASAPYEQYF. The chain uses TRBV6-5 and TRBJ2-7, with a possible D match to TRBD2 (6 bases). The V end was cut by 5 bases, the J end by 2 bases, with 10 bases between. This CDR3 is built from 13 residues. The germline V gene has CDR1 MNHEY and CDR2 SVGAGI.

A note on this clone: The limits of the CDR3 on the DNA are not certain, so only TCRdb's listed CDR3 is given. Here the CDR3 reads CASSSDVGPGTPLFF. The chain recombines TRBV7-3 with TRBJ2-1; the table's D gene call, TRBD2, was not cross checked with the DNA. Both ends counted, the CDR3 spans 15 residues. The germline CDR1 and CDR2 sequences are SGHTA and FQGTGA.

The genes are TRBV7-9 and TRBJ2-4; perhaps TRBD2 as D (5 bases). The CDR3 spans 13 residues. CDR1 is SEHNR, CDR2 FQNEAQ, per germline (reference sequence). V was shortened by 1 base and J by 4 bases, with 5 bases between the two germline ends. CDR3 DNA: TGTGCCAGCAGCTTAGGGACTAAAAACATTCAGTACTTC. Translated: CASSLGTKNIQYF.